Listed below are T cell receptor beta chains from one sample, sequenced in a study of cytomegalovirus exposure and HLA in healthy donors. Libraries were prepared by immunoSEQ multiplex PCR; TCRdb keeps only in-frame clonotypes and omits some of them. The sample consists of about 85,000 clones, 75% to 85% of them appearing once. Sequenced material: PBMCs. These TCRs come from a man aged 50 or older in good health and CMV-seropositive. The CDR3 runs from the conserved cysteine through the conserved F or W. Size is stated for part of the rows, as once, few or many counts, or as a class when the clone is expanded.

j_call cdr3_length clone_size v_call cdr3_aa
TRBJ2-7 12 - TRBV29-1 CSVTGVGREQYF
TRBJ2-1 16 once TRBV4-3 CASSQGGRALYNEQFF
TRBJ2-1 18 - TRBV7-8 CASSLGGLAAVGFNEQFF
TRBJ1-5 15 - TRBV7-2 CASSKTGGDDQPQHF
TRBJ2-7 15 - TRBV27 CASGLVSGQSYEQYF
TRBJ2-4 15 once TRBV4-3 CASSQEVGGVDIQYF
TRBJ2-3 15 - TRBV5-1 CASSPWAAREDTQYF
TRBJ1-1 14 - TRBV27 CASSFQGSNTEAFF
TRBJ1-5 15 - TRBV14 CASSQELVSTRPQHF
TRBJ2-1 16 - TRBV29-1 CSVVALTSGLYNEQFF
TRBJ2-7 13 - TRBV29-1 CSVVLDNNYEQYF
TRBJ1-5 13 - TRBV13 CASSIGQGQPQHF
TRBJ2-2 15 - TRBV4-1 CASRPTPRGTGELFF
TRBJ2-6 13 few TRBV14 CASSRGGANGLTF
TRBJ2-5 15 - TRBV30 CAWSPGQGGQETQYF
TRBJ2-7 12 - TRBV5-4 CASSRGAYEQYF
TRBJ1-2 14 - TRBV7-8 CASSLEAGLWGYTF
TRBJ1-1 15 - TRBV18 CASTPPGGRNTEAFF
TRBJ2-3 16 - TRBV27 CASSLYGGTSTDTQYF
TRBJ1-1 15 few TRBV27 CASRPSSGWDTEAFF
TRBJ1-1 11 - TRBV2 CASGQATEAFF
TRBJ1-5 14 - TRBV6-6 CASSPGHYNQPQHF
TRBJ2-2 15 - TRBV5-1 CASSLGGQLTGELFF
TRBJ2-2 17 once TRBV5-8 CASSLYPLAGRAGELFF
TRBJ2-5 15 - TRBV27 CASSYPMGTKETQYF
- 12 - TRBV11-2 CASSQGYDEQYF
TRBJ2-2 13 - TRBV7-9 CSDQGAVTGELFF
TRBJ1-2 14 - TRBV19 CASRDPGTVHGYTF
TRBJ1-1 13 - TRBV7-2 CASSLAKDDRAFF
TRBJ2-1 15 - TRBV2 CASSEGLAAYNEQFF
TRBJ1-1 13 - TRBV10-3 CAINGDTNTEAFF
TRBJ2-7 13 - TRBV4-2 CASSLPQDYEQYF
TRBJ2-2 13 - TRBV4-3 CASSHLGPGELFF
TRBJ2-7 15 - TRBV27 CASSSPAGGLYEQYF
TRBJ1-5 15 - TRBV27 CASSPYRDTYQPQHF
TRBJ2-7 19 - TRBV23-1 CASIHKAYLGGDSSYEQYF
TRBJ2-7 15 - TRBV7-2 CASSSYSGEAYEQYF
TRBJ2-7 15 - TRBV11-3 CASSSGGRATEEQYF
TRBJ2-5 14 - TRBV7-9 CASSPGGAGSSQYF
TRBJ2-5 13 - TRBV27 CASSDGIRETQYF
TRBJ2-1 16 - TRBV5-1 CASRPGLAASYNEQFF
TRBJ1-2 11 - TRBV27 CASSQGYGYTF
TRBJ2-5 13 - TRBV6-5 CASSPPRRGTQYF
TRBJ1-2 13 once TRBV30 CACWTGDQYGYTF
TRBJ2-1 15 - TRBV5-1 CASSLDGGRYNEQFF
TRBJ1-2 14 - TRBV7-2 CASSVVPENYGYTF
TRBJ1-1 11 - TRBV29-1 CSVEKGAEAFF
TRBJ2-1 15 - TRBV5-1 CASSLRLAENNEQFF
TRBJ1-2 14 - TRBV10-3 CAIMGQGAPGGYTF
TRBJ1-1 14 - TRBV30 CAWSWGQGVTEAFF
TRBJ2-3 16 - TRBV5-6 CASSLARTSGTDTQYF
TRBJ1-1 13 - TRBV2 CASIGGRNTEAFF
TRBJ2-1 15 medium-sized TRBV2 CASSDPQGSVNEQFF
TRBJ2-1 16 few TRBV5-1 CASSGGPRGRGSEQFF